The 29 T cell receptor beta chains below all came from one sample that was sequenced in a study of blood T cell repertoires in COVID-19. Sequencing used immunoSEQ multiplex PCR; TCRdb keeps in-frame clones, though not all of them. The table has approximately 250,000 clones, approximately 89% seen once. The specimen sequenced was peripheral blood. The origin of the receptors is a middle-aged man with active or convalescent COVID-19.

The chain links TRBV5-6 to TRBJ1-2, with 7 positions matching TRBD1. The ends lost 7 bases at V and 8 bases at J; junction bases unmatched: 14. Germline V gene sequence: CDR1 SGHDT, CDR2 YYEEEE. The length of the CDR3 is 14 residues. The CDR3 DNA reads TGTGCCAGCCTCGAAACCGACAGGGCGGGAGGCTACACCTTC. Protein sequence: CASLETDRAGGYTF.

The chain is built from TRBV5-1 and TRBJ2-1, with D tentatively TRBD2 (5 bases). V lost 1 base and J 7 bases, leaving 12 bases between the germline ends. This CDR3 spans 14 amino acids. Germline V gene data show CDR1 as SGHRS and CDR2 as YFSETQ. CDR3 region: CASSLLAAANEQFF. CDR3 nucleotides: TGCGCCAGCAGCTTGCTAGCAGCGGCAAATGAGCAGTTCTTC.

Concerning this clone: The germline gene is not matched at one end of the junction; a read error may be the cause. The V and J genes are TRBV9 and TRBJ2-1; TRBD2 is a possible D gene (5 bases). The CDR3 is 14 amino acids. Germline loops: CDR1 SGDLS, CDR2 YYNGEE. CDR3 in amino acids: CASSVDQRNQLMVF. The CDR3 DNA reads as TGTGCCAGCAGCGTAGATCAGCGGAATCAGCTTATGGTCTTC.

The J gene is TRBJ1-2, the V gene TRBV19; D not certain. The germline V gene encodes CDR1 LNHDA and CDR2 SQIVND (reference sequence). The CDR3 is 12 amino acids. With 1 base removed from V and 4 bases from J, the gap between germline ends came to 4 bases. This CDR3 reads CASSIAGYGYTF. The CDR3 DNA sequence: TGTGCCAGTAGTATAGCGGGCTATGGCTACACCTTC.

This chain uses TRBV7-3 with TRBJ2-3, with D maybe TRBD1 (6 bases). Germline V gene lookup returns CDR1 SGHTA and CDR2 FQGTGA. The CDR3 extends over 14 amino acids. The V and J ends lost 2 bases and 11 bases respectively, with 17 bases between them. The CDR3 protein is CASSLDGGRGKQYF. CDR3 DNA sequence: TGTGCCAGCAGCTTAGATGGGGGTAGGGGGAAGCAGTATTTT.

The CDR3 loop is CASSVGGGSRGETQYF. For the CDR3, the DNA is TGTGCCAGCAGCGTAGGAGGGGGCAGTAGGGGAGAGACCCAGTACTTC. The chain links TRBV9 to TRBJ2-5, with 7 bases fitting TRBD1. The trim removed 0 bases at V and 4 bases at J, leaving 9 bases unmatched. The CDR3 extends over 16 amino acids. Germline assignment: CDR1 SGDLS and CDR2 YYNGEE.

The chain has TRBV11-2 and TRBJ2-4; perhaps TRBD2 as D (5 bases). Germline V gene lookup returns CDR1 SGHAT and CDR2 FQNNGV. V was cut by 5 bases and J by 5 bases, with 16 bases left in between. The CDR3 is made up of 15 amino acids. The CDR3 spells CASSVFFAGENIQYF. The CDR3 region has the DNA TGTGCCAGCAGCGTTTTCTTTGCCGGGGAAAACATTCAGTACTTC.

The genes are TRBV12-5 and TRBJ2-1; 8 bases agree with TRBD2. Trimming at V came to 0 bases and at J to 5 bases, leaving 12 bases not matched to a gene. The CDR3 is made up of 18 amino acids. CDR1 is LGHNT, CDR2 FRNRAP, per germline. Written as DNA, the CDR3 is TGTGCTAGTGGTTTGGTACTCGGGGGGGGAGCGGCCCACAATGAGCAGTTCTTC. Translating gives CASGLVLGGGAAHNEQFF.

The CDR3 here is CASSRGLAGPWEQFF. Written as DNA, the CDR3 is TGTGCCAGCAGCAGAGGTCTAGCGGGACCGTGGGAGCAGTTCTTC. The chain joins TRBV7-9 to TRBJ2-1; 9 bases line up with TRBD2. The CDR3 contains 15 residues. Germline V CDR1 and CDR2: SEHNR, FQNEAQ (reference sequence). The V segment lost 5 bases and the J segment 10 bases; nucleotides outside the gene matches: 12.

The chain employs TRBV10-2 and TRBJ1-6; tentatively, D is TRBD1 (5 bases). Germline CDR1 WSHSY, CDR2 SAAADI. The length of the CDR3 is 16 residues. Trimming removed 3 bases from V and 0 bases from J, with 9 bases in between. The CDR3 is CASSETGYSYNSPLHF. The CDR3 DNA sequence: TGCGCCAGCAGTGAAACAGGCTACTCCTATAATTCACCCCTCCACTTT.

This rearrangement joins TRBV7-6 to TRBJ2-1; D is unresolved. The ends were cut back, 1 base at V and 9 bases at J, with 10 bases in the middle. There are 13 residues in the CDR3. CDR1 and CDR2 from the germline V gene are SGHVS and FNYEAQ. The CDR3 is CASSLGWQVEQFF. The CDR3 DNA follows: TGTGCCAGCAGCTTAGGTTGGCAGGTTGAGCAGTTCTTC.

This clone was counted only a few times. This rearrangement joins TRBV7-6 to TRBJ1-2; D perhaps matches TRBD1 (5 bases). The germline CDR1 and CDR2 sequences are SGHVS and FNYEAQ. The CDR3 sequence is 16 residues long. The ends were cut back, 5 bases at V and 0 bases at J, with 16 bases in the middle. The chain's CDR3 is CASSPVPGVPNYGYTF. CDR3 nucleotides: TGTGCCAGCAGCCCAGTTCCGGGGGTTCCTAACTATGGCTACACCTTC.

In its sample, this clone was seen once. The junction does not match germline at one end; this may be a read error. The V call is TRBV6-5, the J call TRBJ2-1, with a possible D match to TRBD2 (9 bases). Looked up from germline, CDR1 is MNHEY and CDR2 is SVGAGI. This CDR3 contains 13 residues. For the CDR3, the DNA is TGTGCCAGCAGACCGGGACAGGTTATAGCGGGGGTCTTC. As protein: CASRPGQVIAGVF.

The chain carries TRBV5-1 and TRBJ1-5; 10 nucleotides align to TRBD1. The CDR3 totals 17 residues. Germline CDR1 reads SGHRS; CDR2 reads YFSETQ. V shed 4 bases, J shed 6 bases, and the junction held 13 bases outside the gene matches. The CDR3 coding sequence is TGCGCCAGCAGCGGGGAACCATTGACAGGGGGCAGTCAGCCCCAGCATTTT. Translated: CASSGEPLTGGSQPQHF.

This chain uses TRBV24-1 with TRBJ2-1, with 8 nucleotides matching TRBD1. Looked up from germline, CDR1 is KGHDR and CDR2 is SFDVKD. The CDR3 is 16 amino acids. With V trimmed by 4 bases and J by 2 bases, 6 bases remained unmatched. DNA for the CDR3: TGTGCCACCAGTGACCCCCGGGACAGGACCTACAATGAGCAGTTCTTC. It encodes CATSDPRDRTYNEQFF.

V and J are TRBV11-1 and TRBJ1-1; D not certain. The V gene lost 1 base and the J gene lost 1 base, with 4 bases spanning the gap. Germline values: CDR1 SGHAT, CDR2 FQDESV (reference sequence). The CDR3 length is 13 residues. This CDR3 reads CASSLGRNTEAFF. Written as DNA, the CDR3 is TGTGCCAGCAGCTTAGGTAGGAACACTGAAGCTTTCTTT. Drawing the rest from reference TRBV11-1 and TRBJ1-1, the complete variable domain is EAEVAQSPRYKITEKSQAVAFWCDPISGHATLYWYRQILGQGPELLVQFQDESVVDDSQLPKDRFSAERLKGVDSTLKIQPAELGDSAMYLCASSLGRNTEAFFGQGTRLTVV.

This CDR3 reads CASSFRGGTEAFF. CDR3 nucleotides: TGTGCCAGCAGCTTTAGGGGGGGCACTGAAGCTTTCTTT. The chain is built from TRBV25-1 and TRBJ1-1, with D perhaps TRBD1 (6 bases). Germline CDR1 and CDR2: MGHDK and SYGVNS. This CDR3 comprises 13 residues. Trimming shortened V by 6 bases and J by 4 bases, and 12 bases separated the two germline ends.

This rearrangement joins TRBV9 to TRBJ2-3, with 10 bases identical to TRBD2. Unmatched junction bases numbered 9, after V lost 4 bases and J lost 7 bases. The CDR3 length is 15 residues. CDR1 is SGDLS and CDR2 is YYNGEE in the germline V gene. DNA of the CDR3: TGTGCCAGCAGCCCCGAGCGGGGGGGAACACATACGCAGTATTTT. Translated, it gives CASSPERGGTHTQYF.

The chain recombines TRBV6-6 with TRBJ2-7, with TRBD2 identical over 13 bases. The CDR3 runs 16 residues. Germline CDR1 is MNHNY and CDR2 is SVGAGI (reference sequence). V dropped 4 bases and J dropped 2; count of bases not matched to a gene: 5. The CDR3 loop is CASSSRLAGGTYEQYF. CDR3 DNA sequence: TGTGCCAGCAGTTCCCGACTAGCGGGGGGCACCTACGAGCAGTACTTC.

The genes are TRBV4-1 and TRBJ2-6; possibly TRBD2 for D (6 bases). This CDR3 is 17 amino acids long. Germline lookup yields CDR1 MGHRA and CDR2 YSYEKL. Trimming pared 3 bases from V and 0 bases from J, leaving 12 bases between. The CDR3 spells CASSQRGLPSGANVLTF. The CDR3 DNA reads as TGCGCCAGCAGCCAGAGGGGACTCCCCTCTGGGGCCAACGTCCTGACTTTC.

This clone was detected once. This chain uses TRBV4-2 with TRBJ2-7, with D hard to call. V gave up 4 bases and J gave up 0 bases, with 10 bases separating them. The germline V gene encodes CDR1 LGHNA and CDR2 YNFKEQ. CDR3 length: 14 amino acids. The chain's CDR3 is CASSLEAISYEQYF. CDR3 in DNA: TGTGCCAGCAGCCTTGAAGCGATCTCCTACGAGCAGTACTTC.

The chain joins TRBV19 to TRBJ2-5, with TRBD2 as a possible D gene (5 bases). V lost 10 bases to trimming and J lost 2 bases, with 14 bases between them. Germline values: CDR1 LNHDA, CDR2 SQIVND (reference sequence). The CDR3 covers 13 residues. Here the CDR3 DNA reads TGTGCCACCGGACTCCGCTTTCAAGAGACCCAGTACTTC. It encodes CATGLRFQETQYF.

V and J are TRBV25-1 and TRBJ1-1, with D tentatively TRBD1 (5 bases). The CDR3 extends over 13 amino acids. V was trimmed by 3 bases and J by 4 bases, leaving 9 bases between them. Germline CDR1 MGHDK, CDR2 SYGVNS. The CDR3 coding sequence is TGTGCCAGCAGTGAGGGCGGGACCACTGAAGCTTTCTTT. As protein: CASSEGGTTEAFF.

This clone was detected only a few times. The gene calls are TRBV28 and TRBJ1-6; 8 positions agree with TRBD1. This CDR3 has 13 residues. The V and J ends lost 4 bases and 10 bases, in that order; junction bases with no gene match: 3. The germline V gene encodes CDR1 MDHEN and CDR2 SYDVKM. CDR3 bases: TGTGCCAGCAGTTGGACAGGGCGATCACCCCTCCACTTT. Its protein is CASSWTGRSPLHF.

The chain combines TRBV5-1 with TRBJ2-3, with D possibly matching TRBD2 (6 bases). Trimming pared 3 bases from V and 2 bases from J, leaving 13 bases between. The CDR3 covers 15 residues. Germline V gene data show CDR1 as SGHRS and CDR2 as YFSETQ. CDR3 protein: CASSSGTLITDTQYF. For the CDR3, the DNA is TGCGCCAGCAGCTCCGGGACTCTAATCACAGATACGCAGTATTTT. Full variable domain (rest looked up from reference TRBV5-1 and TRBJ2-3): KAGVTQTPRYLIKTRGQQVTLSCSPISGHRSVSWYQQTPGQGLQFLFEYFSETQRNKGNFPGRFSGRQFSNSRSEMNVSTLELGDSALYLCASSSGTLITDTQYFGPGTRLTVL.

The J gene is TRBJ2-7, the V gene TRBV7-9; a possible D gene is TRBD1 (6 bases). The CDR3 is 15 amino acids. V dropped 2 bases and J dropped 5 bases, with 16 bases sitting between them. Looked up from germline, CDR1 is SEHNR and CDR2 is FQNEAQ (reference sequence). As DNA, the CDR3 is TGTGCCAGCAGCTTACTGATACAGGGCAGCAACGAGCAGTACTTC. Residues: CASSLLIQGSNEQYF. The whole variable domain, filled in from reference TRBV7-9 and TRBJ2-7, reads DTGVSQNPRHKITKRGQNVTFRCDPISEHNRLYWYRQTLGQGPEFLTYFQNEAQLEKSRLLSDRFSAERPKGSFSTLEIQRTEQGDSAMYLCASSLLIQGSNEQYFGPGTRLTVT.

This chain joins TRBV7-8 and TRBJ1-5; 7 positions agree with TRBD1. The ends lost 0 bases at V and 5 bases at J; junction bases unmatched: 7. This CDR3 spans 16 amino acids. CDR1 and CDR2 from the germline V gene are SGHVS and FQNEAQ. The chain's CDR3 is CASSLARTGEDQPQHF. The CDR3, as DNA: TGTGCCAGCAGCTTAGCGAGGACAGGCGAAGATCAGCCCCAGCATTTT. Full variable domain (outside the CDR3, taken from reference TRBV7-8 and TRBJ1-5): GAGVSQSPRYKVAKRGQDVALRCDPISGHVSLFWYQQALGQGPEFLTYFQNEAQLDKSGLPSDRFFAERPEGSVSTLKIQRTQQEDSAVYLCASSLARTGEDQPQHFGDGTRLSIL.

This sequence joins TRBV4-1 and TRBJ2-5; D might be TRBD2 (6 bases). This CDR3 region has 17 residues. Trimming stripped 5 bases from V and 1 base from J, with 20 bases between. In germline, CDR1 is MGHRA, CDR2 YSYEKL. In DNA form, the CDR3 reads TGCGCCAGCAGCTCGGGACTGGGACGGCCAGTCCAAGAGACCCAGTACTTC. The encoded protein is CASSSGLGRPVQETQYF.

This clone was observed a few times. The chain combines TRBV9 with TRBJ1-1; maybe TRBD1 (6 bases). Looked up from germline, CDR1 is SGDLS and CDR2 is YYNGEE. The CDR3 extends over 13 amino acids. V lost 4 bases, J lost 1 base, and 8 bases lay in between. Here the CDR3 reads CASSLDRNTEAFF. The DNA for the CDR3 is TGTGCCAGCAGCTTGGACAGGAACACTGAAGCTTTCTTT.